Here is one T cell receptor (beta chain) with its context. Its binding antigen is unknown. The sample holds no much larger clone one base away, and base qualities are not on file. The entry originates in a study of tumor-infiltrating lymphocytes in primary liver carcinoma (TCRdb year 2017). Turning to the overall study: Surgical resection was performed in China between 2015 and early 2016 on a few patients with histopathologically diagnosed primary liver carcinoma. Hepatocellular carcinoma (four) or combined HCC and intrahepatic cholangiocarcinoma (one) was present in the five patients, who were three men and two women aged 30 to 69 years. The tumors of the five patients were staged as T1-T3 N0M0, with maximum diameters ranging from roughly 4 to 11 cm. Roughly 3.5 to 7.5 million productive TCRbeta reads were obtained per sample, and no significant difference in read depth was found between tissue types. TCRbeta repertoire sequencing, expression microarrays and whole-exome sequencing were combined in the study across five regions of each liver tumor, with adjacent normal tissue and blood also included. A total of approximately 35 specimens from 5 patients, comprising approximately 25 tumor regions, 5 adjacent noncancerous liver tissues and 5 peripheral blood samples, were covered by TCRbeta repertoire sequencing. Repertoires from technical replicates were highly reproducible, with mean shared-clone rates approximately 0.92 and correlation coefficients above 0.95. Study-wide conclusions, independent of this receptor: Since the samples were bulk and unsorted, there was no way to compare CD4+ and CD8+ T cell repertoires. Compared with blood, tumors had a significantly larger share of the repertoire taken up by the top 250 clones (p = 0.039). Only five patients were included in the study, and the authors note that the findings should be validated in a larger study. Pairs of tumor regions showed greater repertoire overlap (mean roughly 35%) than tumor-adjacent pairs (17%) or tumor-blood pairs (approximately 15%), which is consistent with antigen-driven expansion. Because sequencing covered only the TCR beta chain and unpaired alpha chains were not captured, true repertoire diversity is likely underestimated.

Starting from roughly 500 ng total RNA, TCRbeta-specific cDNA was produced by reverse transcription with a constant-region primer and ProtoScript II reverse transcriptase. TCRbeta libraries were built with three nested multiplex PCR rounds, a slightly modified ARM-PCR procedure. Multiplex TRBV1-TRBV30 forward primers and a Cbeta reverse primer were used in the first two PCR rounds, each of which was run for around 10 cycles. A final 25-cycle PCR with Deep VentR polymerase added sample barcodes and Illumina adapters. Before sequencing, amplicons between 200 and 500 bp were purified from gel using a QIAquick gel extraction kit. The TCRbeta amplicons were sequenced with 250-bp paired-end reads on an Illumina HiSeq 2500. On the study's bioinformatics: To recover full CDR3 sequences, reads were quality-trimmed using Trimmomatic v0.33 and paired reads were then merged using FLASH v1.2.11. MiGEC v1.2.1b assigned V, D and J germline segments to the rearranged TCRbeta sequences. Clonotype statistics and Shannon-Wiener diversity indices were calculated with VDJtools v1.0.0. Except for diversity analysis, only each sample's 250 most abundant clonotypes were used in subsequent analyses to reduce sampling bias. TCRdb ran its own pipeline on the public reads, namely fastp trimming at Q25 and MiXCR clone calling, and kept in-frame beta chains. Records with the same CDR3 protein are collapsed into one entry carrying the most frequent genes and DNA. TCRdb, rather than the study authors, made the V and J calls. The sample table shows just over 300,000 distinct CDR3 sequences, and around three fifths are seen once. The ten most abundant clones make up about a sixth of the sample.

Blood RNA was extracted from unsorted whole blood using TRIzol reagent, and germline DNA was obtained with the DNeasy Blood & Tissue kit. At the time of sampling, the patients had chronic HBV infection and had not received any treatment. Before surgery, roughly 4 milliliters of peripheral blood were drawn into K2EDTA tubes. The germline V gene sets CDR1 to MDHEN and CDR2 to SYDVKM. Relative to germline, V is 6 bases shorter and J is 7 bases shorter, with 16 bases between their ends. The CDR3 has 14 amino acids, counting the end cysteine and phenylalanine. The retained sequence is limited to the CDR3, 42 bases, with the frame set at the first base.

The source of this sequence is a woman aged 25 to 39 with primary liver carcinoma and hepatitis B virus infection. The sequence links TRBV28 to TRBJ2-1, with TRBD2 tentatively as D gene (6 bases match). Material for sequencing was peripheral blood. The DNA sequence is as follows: TGTGCCAGCAGGGATCTAGCGTGGAAGAATGAGCAGTTCTTC. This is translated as CASRDLAWKNEQFF.